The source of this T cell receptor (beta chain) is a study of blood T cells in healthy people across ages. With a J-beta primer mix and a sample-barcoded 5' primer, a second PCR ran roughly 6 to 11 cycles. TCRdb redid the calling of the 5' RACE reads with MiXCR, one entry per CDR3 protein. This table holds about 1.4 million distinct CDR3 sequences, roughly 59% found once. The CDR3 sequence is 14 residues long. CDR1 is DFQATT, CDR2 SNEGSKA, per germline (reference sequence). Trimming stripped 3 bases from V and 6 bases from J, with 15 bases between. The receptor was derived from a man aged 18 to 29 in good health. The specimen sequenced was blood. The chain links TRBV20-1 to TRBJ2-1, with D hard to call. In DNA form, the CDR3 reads TGCAGTGCTAGGGGTGCTGGGGTGGTCAATGAGCAGTTCTTC. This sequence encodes CSARGAGVVNEQFF.